This TCR beta chain originates from a study of shared clonotypes between healthy human individuals. Splitting of CD4+ cells produced CD45RA+ naive and CD45RA-negative memory subsets. Points from the study as a whole: The study found lower generation probabilities in non-shared clonotypes than in those shared by all four donors.

Worth noting for this clone: Its target is unknown.

The authors split each subset's genomic DNA evenly across several immunoSEQ plates. How the authors handled the data: Filtering differed because ImmunoSEQ produced junction-only sequences that carried no quality scores. The assay was immunoSEQ multiplex PCR, and TCRdb's table has in-frame clones only and misses some. V, J and clone size reflect that table, while D and trimming were determined from the DNA. The repertoire has millions of clones, roughly 95% of them found once; the top ten carry roughly 0.13%. CDR3 length: 12 residues. Germline CDR1 reads MDHEN; CDR2 reads SYDVKM. Trimming left V 3 bases short and J 7 bases short, with 8 bases between.

This sequence was found in a man younger than 30 in good health. Sequencing used naive CD4+ T cells sorted from blood. Subset in this sample: CD45RA+ positively selected. The chain uses TRBV28 and TRBJ2-3; D ambiguous. Here the CDR3 reads CASSFRGHTQYF. The CDR3 DNA is TGTGCCAGCAGTTTCCGCGGACATACGCAGTATTTT. Using reference TRBV28 and TRBJ2-3 for the parts outside the CDR3, the full variable domain is DVKVTQSSRYLVKRTGEKVFLECVQDMDHENMFWYRQDPGLGLRLIYFSYDVKMKEKGDIPEGYSVSREKKERFSLILESASTNQTSMYLCASSFRGHTQYFGPGTRLTVL.